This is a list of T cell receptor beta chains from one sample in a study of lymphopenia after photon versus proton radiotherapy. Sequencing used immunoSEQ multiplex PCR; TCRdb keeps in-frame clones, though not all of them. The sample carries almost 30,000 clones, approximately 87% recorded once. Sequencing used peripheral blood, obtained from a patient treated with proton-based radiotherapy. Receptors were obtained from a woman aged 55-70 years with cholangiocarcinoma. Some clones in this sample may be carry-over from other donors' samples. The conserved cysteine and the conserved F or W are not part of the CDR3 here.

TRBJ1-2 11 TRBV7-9 ASSLETVYGYT
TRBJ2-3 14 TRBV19 ASSGRSSGGVDTQY
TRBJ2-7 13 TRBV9 ASSGGTGVAYEQY
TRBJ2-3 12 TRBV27 ASRYRGSTDTQY
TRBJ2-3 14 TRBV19 ASSRKASGGTDTQY
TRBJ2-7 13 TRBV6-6 ASSYPGTSGYEQY
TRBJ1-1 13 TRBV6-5 ASRPTGGKNTEAF
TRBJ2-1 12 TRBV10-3 AISGTSVDNEQF
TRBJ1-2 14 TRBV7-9 ASSPAGTGGLYGYT
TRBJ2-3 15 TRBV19 ASSIPGRGGGTDTQY
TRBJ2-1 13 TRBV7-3 ASSLGRGDYNEQF
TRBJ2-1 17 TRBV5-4 ASSPDPQRGGPPYNEQF
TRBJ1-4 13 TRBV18 ASSPFSATNEKLF
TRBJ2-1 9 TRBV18 ASSRYNEQF
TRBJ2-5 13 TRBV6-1 ASSPFIPAGETQY